This passage covers 10 T cell receptor beta chains from one sample sequenced in a study of T cells in localized non-small cell lung cancer. Generated by immunoSEQ multiplex PCR, the TCRdb table keeps only in-frame clones and is missing some. The table includes under 5,500 clones, roughly 33% detected once. The sample here was lung tumor tissue, taken before any cancer treatment. The receptors here all came from a female donor over 55 with stage I lung adenocarcinoma.

This clone turned up a few times. This CDR3 is CASSLDLLWADSNQPQHF. DNA of the CDR3: TGTGCCAGCAGCTTAGATCTCTTGTGGGCGGATAGCAATCAGCCCCAGCATTTT. The chain links TRBV11-3 to TRBJ1-5; no reliable D call. This CDR3 is 18 amino acids long. V lost 0 bases, J lost 0 bases, and 15 bases lay in between. CDR1 SGHNT and CDR2 YENEEA come from the germline V gene.

This clone is termed medium-sized. CDR3 region: CASTAGLLNTEAFF. CDR3 in DNA: TGTGCCAGCACCGCAGGACTGTTGAACACTGAAGCTTTCTTT. The gene calls are TRBV11-3 and TRBJ1-1; no clear D. Deletions cut 7 bases from V and 0 bases from J, with 12 bases between. CDR1 and CDR2 from the germline V gene are SGHNT and YENEEA. The CDR3 extends over 14 amino acids.

The chain combines TRBV5-1 with TRBJ1-2; 8 nucleotides match TRBD1. Germline-derived CDR1 and CDR2 are SGHRS and YFSETQ. The length of the CDR3 is 17 residues. The J segment lost 4 bases and the V segment lost 4 bases, leaving 15 bases of the junction unmatched. This CDR3 is CASSPRTRTGIPYGYTF. The CDR3 nucleotides are TGCGCCAGCAGCCCCAGGACCCGGACAGGGATTCCCTATGGCTACACCTTC.

Only a few counts were recorded for this clone. This chain links TRBV9 with TRBJ2-7; 8 bases line up with TRBD1. The germline V gene has CDR1 SGDLS and CDR2 YYNGEE. V was clipped by 4 bases and J by 0 bases; unmatched bases: 6. The CDR3 has 15 amino acids. The CDR3 loop is CASSKTGGFSYEQYF. Written as DNA, the CDR3 is TGTGCCAGCAGCAAAACAGGGGGGTTCTCCTACGAGCAGTACTTC.

This clone came up a few times. The chain has TRBV15 and TRBJ1-4, with D maybe TRBD1 (5 bases). Trimming stripped 0 bases from V and 5 bases from J, with 10 bases between. This CDR3 has 15 amino acids. Germline V gene lookup returns CDR1 LNHNV and CDR2 YYDKDF (reference sequence). CDR3 sequence (DNA): TGTGCCACCAGCAGAGATGGGGGGGAAAATGAAAAACTGTTTTTT. It specifies CATSRDGGENEKLFF. Together with reference TRBV15 and TRBJ1-4, the CDR3 gives the full variable domain: DAMVIQNPRYQVTQFGKPVTLSCSQTLNHNVMYWYQQKSSQAPKLLFHYYDKDFNNEADTPDNFQSRRPNTSFCFLDIRSPGLGDTAMYLCATSRDGGENEKLFFGSGTQLSVL.

This clone is classed as medium-sized. V is TRBV11-3 and J is TRBJ1-2, with 9 bases identical to TRBD1. The trim removed 5 bases at V and 3 bases at J, leaving 4 bases unmatched. Germline CDR1 and CDR2: SGHNT and YENEEA. This CDR3 has 14 residues. As DNA, the CDR3 is TGTGCCAGCAGCCGGGACAGGGTACACTATGGCTACACCTTC. Protein sequence: CASSRDRVHYGYTF.

There are a few counts of this clone. The V and J genes are TRBV15 and TRBJ1-1; 9 bases fit TRBD1. This CDR3 region has 14 residues. After removal of 1 base from V and 3 bases from J, the junction contained 0 bases not matched to a gene. The germline V gene encodes CDR1 LNHNV and CDR2 YYDKDF (reference sequence). Here the CDR3 DNA reads TGTGCCACCAGCAGAGGGGACAGGGACACTGAAGCTTTCTTT. Translated: CATSRGDRDTEAFF.

V and J are TRBV5-1 and TRBJ2-3; the D gene is possibly TRBD1 (5 bases). CDR1 is SGHRS, CDR2 YFSETQ, per germline. The CDR3 runs to 16 residues. The V end lost 4 bases, the J end lost 0 bases, and 15 bases lay between the germline ends. This CDR3 reads CASSPAQGFSTDTQYF. The CDR3 nucleotides are TGCGCCAGCAGCCCAGCTCAGGGCTTTAGCACAGATACGCAGTATTTT.

V usage is TRBV11-3 and J usage is TRBJ1-3; no clear D. V gave up 3 bases and J gave up 1 base, with 13 bases separating them. CDR1 is SGHNT and CDR2 is YENEEA in the germline V gene. CDR3 length: 16 amino acids. This CDR3 is CASSLSFGVSGNTIYF. Written as DNA, the CDR3 is TGTGCCAGCAGCTTGAGTTTCGGCGTGTCTGGAAACACCATATATTTT.

The chain couples TRBV28 to TRBJ1-5, with 7 bases that match TRBD1. J gave up 6 bases and V 10 bases, and 9 bases lay outside the gene matches. CDR3 length: 13 residues. Germline CDR1 is MDHEN and CDR2 is SYDVKM. The CDR3 region is CAIDRQGGQPQHF. The CDR3 DNA sequence: TGTGCCATCGATAGACAGGGAGGTCAGCCCCAGCATTTT. The full variable domain, rest sourced from reference TRBV28 and TRBJ1-5, is DVKVTQSSRYLVKRTGEKVFLECVQDMDHENMFWYRQDPGLGLRLIYFSYDVKMKEKGDIPEGYSVSREKKERFSLILESASTNQTSMYLCAIDRQGGQPQHFGDGTRLSIL.